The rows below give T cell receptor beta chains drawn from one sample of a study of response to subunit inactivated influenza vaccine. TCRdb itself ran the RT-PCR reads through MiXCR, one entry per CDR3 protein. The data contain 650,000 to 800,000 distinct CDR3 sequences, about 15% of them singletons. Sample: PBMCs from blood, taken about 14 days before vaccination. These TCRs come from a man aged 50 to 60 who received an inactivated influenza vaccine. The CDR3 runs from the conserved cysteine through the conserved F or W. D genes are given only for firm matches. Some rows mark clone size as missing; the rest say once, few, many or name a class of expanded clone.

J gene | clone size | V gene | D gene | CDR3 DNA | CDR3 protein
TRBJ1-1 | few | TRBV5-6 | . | TGTGCCAGCAGCCCGAGGATGACTGAAGCTTTCTTT | CASSPRMTEAFF
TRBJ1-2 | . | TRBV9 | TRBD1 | TGTGCCAGCAGCCACGGTGGACAGGGCTATGGCTACACCTTC | CASSHGGQGYGYTF
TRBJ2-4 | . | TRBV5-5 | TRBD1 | TGTGCCAGCAGCTTTCAGGGGGTAGCCAAAAACATTCAGTACTTC | CASSFQGVAKNIQYF
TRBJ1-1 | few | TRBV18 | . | TGTGCCAGCTCACCCAGGCGCGTTAACACTGAAGCTTTCTTT | CASSPRRVNTEAFF
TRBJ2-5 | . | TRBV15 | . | TGTGCCACCAGCAGAGTATCCGTTGGTAGCGGGACCCAGTACTTC | CATSRVSVGSGTQYF
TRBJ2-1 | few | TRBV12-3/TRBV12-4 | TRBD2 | TGTGCCAGCAGGGGGGGACTAGCGGGATACAATGAGCAGTTCTTC | CASRGGLAGYNEQFF
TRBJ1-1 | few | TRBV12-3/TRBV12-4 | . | TGTGCCAGCACCATCAGGGTTGGTACTGAAGCTTTCTTT | CASTIRVGTEAFF
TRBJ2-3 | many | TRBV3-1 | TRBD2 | TGTGCCAGCAGTGCGACTAGCGGGAGCACAGATACGCAGTATTTT | CASSATSGSTDTQYF
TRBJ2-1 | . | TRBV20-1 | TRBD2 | TGCAGTGCTAGAGACGGGACTAGCGGGAGCGATTTGTATGAGCAGTTCTTC | CSARDGTSGSDLYEQFF
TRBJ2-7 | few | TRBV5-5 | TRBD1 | TGTGCCAGCAGCCCACGTGGCGGGACAGGGAGCGACGAGCAGTACTTC | CASSPRGGTGSDEQYF
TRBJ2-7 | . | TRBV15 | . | TGTGCCACCAGCAGGACAGCCTTCTACGAGCAGTACTTC | CATSRTAFYEQYF
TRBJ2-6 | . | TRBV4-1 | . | TGCGCCAGCAGCCAATCGCGGGGACCTGGGGGCTCTGGGGCCAACGTCCTGACTTTC | CASSQSRGPGGSGANVLTF
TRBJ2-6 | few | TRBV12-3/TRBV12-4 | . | TGTGCCAGTCCGGGCTCTGGGGCCAACGTCCTGACTTTC | CASPGSGANVLTF
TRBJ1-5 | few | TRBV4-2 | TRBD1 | TGTGCCAGCAGCCCCGCGACGACAGGGAATCAGCCCCAGCATTTT | CASSPATTGNQPQHF
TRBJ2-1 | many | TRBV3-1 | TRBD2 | TGTGCCAGCAGCTTACCGGGACTAGCGGGATTTAATGAGCAGTTCTTC | CASSLPGLAGFNEQFF
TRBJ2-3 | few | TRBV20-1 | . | TGCAGTGCCCTCTTCGGGGGGCGAGCAGATACGCAGTATTTT | CSALFGGRADTQYF
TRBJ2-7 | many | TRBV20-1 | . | TGCAGCTTAGCCAGGAACTCCTACGAGCAGTACTTC | CSLARNSYEQYF
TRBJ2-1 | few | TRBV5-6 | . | TGTGCCAGCTTCACGATTTCCAGCTCCTACAATGAGCAGTTCTTC | CASFTISSSYNEQFF
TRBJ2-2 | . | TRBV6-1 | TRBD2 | TGTGCCACCATCCGCCTCGGGGGGACTAACACCGGGGAGCTGTTTTTT | CATIRLGGTNTGELFF
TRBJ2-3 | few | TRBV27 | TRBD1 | TGTGCCAGCAGTCCTTTAGTAGGAGGACAGGATGCAGATACGCAGTATTTT | CASSPLVGGQDADTQYF
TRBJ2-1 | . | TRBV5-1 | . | TGCGCCAGCAGCCATAGGCTGGCAGGCTATGAGCAGTTCTTC | CASSHRLAGYEQFF
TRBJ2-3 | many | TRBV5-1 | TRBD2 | TGCGCCAGCAGCTTGGCGGTAGCGGGGGCCTCCCCCCCCACAGATACGCAGTATTTT | CASSLAVAGASPPTDTQYF
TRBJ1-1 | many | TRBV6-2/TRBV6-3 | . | TGTGCCAGCAGCAAGGAGTACACTGAAGCTTTCTTT | CASSKEYTEAFF
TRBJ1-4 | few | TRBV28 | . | TGTGCCAGCAGGGAAACAGGGACCGCAACTAATGAAAAACTGTTTTTT | CASRETGTATNEKLFF
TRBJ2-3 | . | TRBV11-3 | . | TGTGCCAGCAGCTTATTCGAGGGAGATACGCAGTATTTT | CASSLFEGDTQYF
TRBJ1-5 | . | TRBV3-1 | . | TGTGCCAGCAGCCAAGGGGAGCCCGGTCCCCAGCATTTT | CASSQGEPGPQHF
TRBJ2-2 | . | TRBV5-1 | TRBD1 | TGCGCCAGCAGCTTGGGTCTGTTAGGGACAGGGGGCTCGGACACCGGGGAGCTGTTTTTT | CASSLGLLGTGGSDTGELFF
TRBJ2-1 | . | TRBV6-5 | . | TGTGCCAGCAGTTACTCGGGCAGGGTGGTCGACAATGAGCAGTTCTTC | CASSYSGRVVDNEQFF
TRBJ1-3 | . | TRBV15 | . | TGTGCCACCAGCCAAATGAGGCTTGCGGAAAACACCATATATTTT | CATSQMRLAENTIYF
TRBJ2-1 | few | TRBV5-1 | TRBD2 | TGCGCCAGCAGCTTTGGACTAGCTCAGGGGAACAATGAGCAGTTCTTC | CASSFGLAQGNNEQFF
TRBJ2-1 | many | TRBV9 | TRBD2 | TGTGCCAGCAGCGTAGTCGCAGCGGGGGTTGAGCAGTTCTTC | CASSVVAAGVEQFF
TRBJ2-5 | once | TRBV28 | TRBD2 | TGTGCCGGCAGCATTACAGGGACCGGCCTAGCGGGGGAGACCCAGTACTTC | CAGSITGTGLAGETQYF
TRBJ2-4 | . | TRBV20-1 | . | TGCAGTGCTAGAGTCAGGGATGGGGACATTCAGTACTTC | CSARVRDGDIQYF
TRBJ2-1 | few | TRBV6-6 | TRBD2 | TGTGCCAGCACGCTAGCGGGGTCCCATGAGCAGTTCTTC | CASTLAGSHEQFF
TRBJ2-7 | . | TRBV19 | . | TGTGCCAGTAGTATGACAGCCTTTAATTCCTACGAGCAGTACTTC | CASSMTAFNSYEQYF
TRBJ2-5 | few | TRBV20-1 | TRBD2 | TGCAGTGCCGGAAGGGCTAGCGGGAGGTTTGAGACCCAGTACTTC | CSAGRASGRFETQYF
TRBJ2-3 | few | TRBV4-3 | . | TGCGCCAGCAGCCAAGTGGACTCCGGTACGCAGTATTTT | CASSQVDSGTQYF
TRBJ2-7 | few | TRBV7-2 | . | TGTGCCAGCAGCTTAGACAGGACCAGATCCCTCGAGCAGTACTTC | CASSLDRTRSLEQYF
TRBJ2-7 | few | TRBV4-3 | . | TGCGCCAGCAGCCAAGACGGCAGCCAGCTATACGAGCAGTACTTC | CASSQDGSQLYEQYF
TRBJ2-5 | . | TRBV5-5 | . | TGTGCCAGCAGCTTGGTTGGGGTAGTAGAGACCCAGTACTTC | CASSLVGVVETQYF
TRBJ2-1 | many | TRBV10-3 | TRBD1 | TGTGCCATCAGTGGTAGGCGGACAGGGGACTACAATGAGCAGTTCTTC | CAISGRRTGDYNEQFF
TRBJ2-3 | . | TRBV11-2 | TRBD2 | TGTGCCAGCAGCGACCGACTAGCGGGGACCACAGATACGCAGTATTTT | CASSDRLAGTTDTQYF
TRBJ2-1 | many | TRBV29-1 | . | TGCAGCGTCGGACGGAATGAGCAGTTCTTC | CSVGRNEQFF
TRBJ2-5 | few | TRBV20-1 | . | TGCAGTGCTTCCAGGGCGTACCAAGAGACCCAGTACTTC | CSASRAYQETQYF
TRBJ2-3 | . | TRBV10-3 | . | TGTGCCATCAGTGAGTCGGGGAATAGCCGGGGAGATACGCAGTATTTT | CAISESGNSRGDTQYF
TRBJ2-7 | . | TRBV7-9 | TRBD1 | TGTGCCAGCAGCTTGGCAGGGGGTCTGACTTTCTACGAGCAGTACTTC | CASSLAGGLTFYEQYF
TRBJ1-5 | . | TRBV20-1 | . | TGCAGTGCTAGAGAGGGGGTATCCGGGACAAGACTTAATCAGCCCCAGCATTTT | CSAREGVSGTRLNQPQHF
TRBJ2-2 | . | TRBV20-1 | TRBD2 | TGCAGTGCTACCTCGGGAGGGGCGAGCACCGGGGAGCTGTTTTTT | CSATSGGASTGELFF
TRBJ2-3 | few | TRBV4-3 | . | TGCGCCAGCAGCCAAGAGCCCTGGTTGGATACGCAGTATTTT | CASSQEPWLDTQYF
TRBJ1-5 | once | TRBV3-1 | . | TGTGCCAGCAGCCGGGGCTCAGGGGAAAATCAGCCCCAGCCTTTT | CASSRGSGENQPQPF
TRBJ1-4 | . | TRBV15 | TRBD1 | TGTGCCACCAGGACAGGGGCTGGTGAAAAACTGTTTTTT | CATRTGAGEKLFF
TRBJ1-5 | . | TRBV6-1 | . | TGTGCCAGCGCCGGGTCCGGGAGATATAGCAATCAGCCCCAGCATTTT | CASAGSGRYSNQPQHF
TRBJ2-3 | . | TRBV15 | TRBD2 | TGTGCCACCAGCAGCGCCACTTGGGGACTAGCGGGAGGAGATACGCAGTATTTT | CATSSATWGLAGGDTQYF
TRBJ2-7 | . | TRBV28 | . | TGTGCCAGCAGTTCCCCGATTAAGGGTTCCTACGAGCAGTACTTC | CASSSPIKGSYEQYF
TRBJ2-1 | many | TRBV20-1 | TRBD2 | TGCAGTGCAACTGGACTAGCGGGGGGATACAATGAGCAGTTCTTC | CSATGLAGGYNEQFF
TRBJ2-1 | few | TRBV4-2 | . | TGTGCCAGCAGCCAAGATGATATTGAGCAGTTCTTC | CASSQDDIEQFF
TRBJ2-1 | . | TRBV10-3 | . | TGTGCCATCAGGGGCGGGGGCGGTCACAATGAGCAGTTCTTC | CAIRGGGGHNEQFF
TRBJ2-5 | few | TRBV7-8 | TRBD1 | TGTGCCAGCAGCCCGCTAACAGGGGGCAATTTGGAGACCCAGTACTTC | CASSPLTGGNLETQYF
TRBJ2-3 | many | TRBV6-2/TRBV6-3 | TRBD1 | TGTGCCAGCAGGACTGGGCAGGGGGCGGTTAATACGCAGTATTTT | CASRTGQGAVNTQYF
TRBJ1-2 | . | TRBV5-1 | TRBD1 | TGCGCCAGCAGTACGGGACAGGGGCTACTTCACTATGGCTACACCTTC | CASSTGQGLLHYGYTF